This T cell receptor (beta chain) appears in the sequencing data of a study of blood T cell repertoires in COVID-19. The CDR3 is 15 amino acids. Germline lookup yields CDR1 SGHRS and CDR2 YFSETQ. V shed 2 bases and J 3 bases; nucleotides not matched to a gene: 4. In the source study's methods: Quantification of nucleated cells was approximated via reference gene primer amplification. TCRdb's table, derived via immunoSEQ multiplex PCR, lists solely in-frame clones and lacks some. V, J and clone size are taken as reported in that table, and D and trimming were inferred from the DNA itself. The profile covers approximately 100,000 clones, with 70% to 90% appearing a single time and roughly 6% taken by the ten largest. This clone was detected only a few times.

Sequences were obtained from peripheral blood. The receptor's source is a woman aged 60-75 years with acute or convalescent COVID-19. The gene calls are TRBV5-1 and TRBJ2-2; 7 nucleotides align to TRBD2. The chain's CDR3 is CASSFRAGDTGELFF. The CDR3 DNA reads as TGCGCCAGCAGCTTCCGGGCGGGGGACACCGGGGAGCTGTTTTTT.